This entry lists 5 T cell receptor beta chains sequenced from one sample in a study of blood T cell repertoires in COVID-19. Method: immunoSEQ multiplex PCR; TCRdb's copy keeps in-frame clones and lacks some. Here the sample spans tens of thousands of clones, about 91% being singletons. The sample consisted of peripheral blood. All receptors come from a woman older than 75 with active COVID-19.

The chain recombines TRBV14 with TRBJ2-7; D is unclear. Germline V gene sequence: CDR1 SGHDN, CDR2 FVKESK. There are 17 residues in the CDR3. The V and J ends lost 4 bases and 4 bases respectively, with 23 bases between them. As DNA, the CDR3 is TGTGCCAGCAGCCTAACCTCGTACAGATCCTGGGCGTACGAGCAGTACTTC. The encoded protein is CASSLTSYRSWAYEQYF.

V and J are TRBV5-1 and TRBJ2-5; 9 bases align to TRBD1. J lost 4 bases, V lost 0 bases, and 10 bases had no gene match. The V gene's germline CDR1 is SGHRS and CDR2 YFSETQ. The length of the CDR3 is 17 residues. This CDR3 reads CASSLDPPGQGSETQYF. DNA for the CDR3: TGCGCCAGCAGCTTGGACCCACCGGGACAGGGTTCAGAGACCCAGTACTTC.

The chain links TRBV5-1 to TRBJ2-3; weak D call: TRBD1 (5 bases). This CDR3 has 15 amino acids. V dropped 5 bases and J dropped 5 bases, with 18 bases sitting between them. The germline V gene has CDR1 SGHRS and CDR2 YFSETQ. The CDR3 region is CASSTITGPLDTQYF. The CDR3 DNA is TGCGCCAGCAGTACCATTACAGGCCCCTTAGATACGCAGTATTTT.

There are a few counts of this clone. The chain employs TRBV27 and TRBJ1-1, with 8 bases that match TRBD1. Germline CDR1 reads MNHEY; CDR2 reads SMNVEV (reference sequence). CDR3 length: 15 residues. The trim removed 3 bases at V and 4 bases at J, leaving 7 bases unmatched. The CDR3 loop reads CASSFRTGIGTEAFF. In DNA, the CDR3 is TGTGCCAGCAGTTTCCGGACAGGGATAGGCACTGAAGCTTTCTTT.

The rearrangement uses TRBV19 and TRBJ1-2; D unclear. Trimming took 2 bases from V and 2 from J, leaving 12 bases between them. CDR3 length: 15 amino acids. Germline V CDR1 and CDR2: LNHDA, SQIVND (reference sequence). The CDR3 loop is CASSISWQSNYGYTF. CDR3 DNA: TGTGCCAGTAGTATATCGTGGCAGTCAAACTATGGCTACACCTTC.